A selection of T cell receptor beta chains follows, all from one sample in a study of immune cell composition in non-small cell lung cancer. Measured with immunoSEQ multiplex PCR; TCRdb has only the in-frame clones, and not every one. The data contain 4,500 to 5,500 clones, about two thirds of them seen just once; the ten biggest clones take up roughly 13%. Sequencing was done on a sample of non-adjacent lung tissue. These receptor sequences come from a human donor with non-small cell lung cancer. Each CDR3 is given without its conserved first and last residue. Fields, in order: V gene, J gene, CDR3 protein.

V: TRBV15
J: TRBJ1-1
CDR3: ATSVQMNTEAF

V: TRBV10-1
J: TRBJ2-7
CDR3: ASSESRTGEQY

V: TRBV11-1
J: TRBJ2-7
CDR3: ASSLPSGTSAYEQY

V: TRBV7-9
J: TRBJ1-3
CDR3: ASSGRDRDMAGNTIY

V: TRBV5-4
J: TRBJ2-3
CDR3: ASSLDGASTDTQY

V: TRBV19
J: TRBJ2-4
CDR3: ASSAPPGTGGRGGKNIQY

V: TRBV9
J: TRBJ1-2
CDR3: ASSGSIYGYT

V: TRBV19
J: TRBJ1-5
CDR3: ASSIGAGWEPQH

V: TRBV7-8
J: TRBJ2-7
CDR3: ASSSEGSYEQY

V: TRBV27
J: TRBJ2-5
CDR3: ASSPHTGERETQY

V: TRBV7-2
J: TRBJ2-1
CDR3: ASSLQAGGSSYNEQF

V: TRBV5-1
J: TRBJ2-2
CDR3: ASSFDDITGELF

V: TRBV6-6
J: TRBJ1-1
CDR3: ASRDRGAYEAF

V: TRBV18
J: TRBJ1-5
CDR3: ASSPYGAQNQPQH

V: TRBV4-2
J: TRBJ2-5
CDR3: ASSRTSGGEETQY

V: TRBV5-1
J: TRBJ2-7
CDR3: ASSGGQDEQY

V: TRBV19
J: TRBJ2-7
CDR3: ASSPQGTYEQY

V: TRBV6-1
J: TRBJ2-5
CDR3: ASSWVGDGETQY

V: TRBV2
J: TRBJ2-7
CDR3: ASVGLSSYEQY

V: TRBV25-1
J: TRBJ1-1
CDR3: ASSPQGRGTEAF

V: TRBV7-9
J: TRBJ2-1
CDR3: ASSLGTTSGLRGQF

V: TRBV4-2
J: TRBJ1-2
CDR3: ASSQVWESETDYYGYT

V: TRBV12-5
J: TRBJ1-1
CDR3: ASGLEQGGGNTEAF